The entry that follows covers one T cell receptor (beta chain) sequence. V lost 1 base and J lost 2, with 6 bases in between. Germline CDR1 LNHDA, CDR2 SQIVND (reference sequence). There are 13 residues in the CDR3. These data belong to a study of control samples from healthy donors and cancer patients. Profiled with immunoSEQ multiplex PCR; TCRdb holds only in-frame clones, not every one. Among 95,000 to 150,000 clones listed, more than 75% were seen once. The specimen was blood. The chain links TRBV19 to TRBJ2-7; D not certain. This TCR was recovered from a man aged 18 to 29 in good health. This CDR3 reads CASSIGLTYEQYF. The CDR3 DNA reads TGTGCCAGTAGTATAGGGCTGACCTACGAGCAGTACTTC.